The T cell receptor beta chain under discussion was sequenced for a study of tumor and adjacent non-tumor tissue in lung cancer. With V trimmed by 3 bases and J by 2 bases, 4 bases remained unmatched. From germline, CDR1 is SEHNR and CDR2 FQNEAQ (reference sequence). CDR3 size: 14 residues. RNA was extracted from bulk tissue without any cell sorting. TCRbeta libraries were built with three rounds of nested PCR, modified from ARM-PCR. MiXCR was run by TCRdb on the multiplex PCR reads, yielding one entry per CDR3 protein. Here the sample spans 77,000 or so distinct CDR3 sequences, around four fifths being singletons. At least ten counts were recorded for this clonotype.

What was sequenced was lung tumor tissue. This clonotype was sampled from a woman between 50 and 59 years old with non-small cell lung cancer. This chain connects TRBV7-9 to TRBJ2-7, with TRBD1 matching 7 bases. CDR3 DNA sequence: TGTGCCAGCAGCTTCCGGGACAGAACCTACGAGCAGTACTTC. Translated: CASSFRDRTYEQYF.